The 25 T cell receptor beta chains listed next were all sequenced from one sample in a study of T-cell reconstitution after alpha-beta-depleted transplantation in children. For TCRbeta, the library was prepared with unique molecular identifiers. In TCRdb, the PCR reads were re-called with MiXCR into one record per CDR3 protein. The sample yields around 230,000 distinct CDR3 sequences, about 15% seen once. The source was PBMCs, mostly from graft donor cells, collected 360 days after TCRalphabeta/CD19-depleted stem cell transplant. All receptors derive from a male patient between 2 and 10 years old who had a stem cell transplant for acute lymphoblastic leukemia, so the T cells may come from the graft donor.

This chain joins TRBV19 and TRBJ2-1; 12 bases are a match to TRBD2. The V segment lost 5 bases and the J segment 9 bases; nucleotides outside the gene matches: 8. There are 15 residues in the CDR3. The germline CDR1 and CDR2 sequences are LNHDA and SQIVND (reference sequence). The CDR3 protein is CASSVTSGGPSEQFF. In DNA form, the CDR3 reads TGTGCCAGTAGTGTCACTAGCGGGGGGCCCAGTGAGCAGTTCTTC.

This clonotype was seen a single time. The chain combines TRBV11-2 with TRBJ2-5; 8 bases map to TRBD1. The ends lost 7 bases at V and 2 bases at J; junction bases unmatched: 3. Germline V CDR1 and CDR2: SGHAT, FQNNGV. The CDR3 sequence is 13 residues long. CDR3 amino acids: CASTRDRQETQYF. CDR3 nucleotide sequence: TGTGCCAGCACGCGGGACAGGCAAGAGACCCAGTACTTC.

The sample holds many counts of this clonotype. CDR3 protein: CASSLDRVINEQFF. CDR3 sequence (DNA): TGTGCCAGCAGCTTAGACAGGGTTATTAATGAGCAGTTCTTC. V is TRBV7-6 and J is TRBJ2-1; the D gene is possibly TRBD1 (6 bases). Trimming shortened V by 1 base and J by 7 bases, and 11 bases separated the two germline ends. Germline V CDR1 and CDR2: SGHVS, FNYEAQ. This CDR3 spans 14 amino acids.

The V gene is TRBV3-1, the J gene TRBJ1-3; the D is unclear. The ends were cut back, 1 base at V and 6 bases at J, with 7 bases in the middle. Germline CDR1 and CDR2: LGHDT and YNNKEL (reference sequence). CDR3 size: 13 residues. The DNA of the CDR3 is TGTGCCAGCAGCCAAGGCCGACTAAACACCATATATTTT. Its translation: CASSQGRLNTIYF. Full variable domain (rest looked up from reference TRBV3-1 and TRBJ1-3): DTAVSQTPKYLVTQMGNDKSIKCEQNLGHDTMYWYKQDSKKFLKIMFSYNNKELIINETVPNRFSPKSPDKAHLNLHINSLELGDSAVYFCASSQGRLNTIYFGEGSWLTVV.

This sequence joins TRBV7-9 and TRBJ2-2, with D possibly matching TRBD1 (6 bases). V lost 5 bases and J 1 base, leaving 11 bases between the germline ends. Germline CDR1 SEHNR, CDR2 FQNEAQ (reference sequence). There are 15 residues in the CDR3. CDR3 residues: CASSPGTQNTGELFF. In DNA, the CDR3 is TGTGCCAGCAGCCCCGGGACACAGAACACCGGGGAGCTGTTTTTT.

This clonotype was found a few times. CDR3 sequence: CASSPTSGGPADTQYF. The CDR3 DNA is TGTGCCAGCAGTCCGACTAGCGGGGGGCCAGCAGATACGCAGTATTTT. This chain uses TRBV12-3 or TRBV12-4 with TRBJ2-3; 13 bases agree with TRBD2. V dropped 5 bases and J dropped 4; count of bases not matched to a gene: 6. The CDR3 has 16 residues.

This clonotype was detected a few times. The gene calls are TRBV4-2 and TRBJ2-1; D may be TRBD2 (6 bases). Germline V gene data show CDR1 as LGHNA and CDR2 as YNFKEQ. This CDR3 is 15 amino acids long. V was pared by 0 bases and J by 9 bases, with 15 bases between. The CDR3 here is CASSQEFGGLGEQFF. CDR3 bases: TGTGCCAGCAGCCAAGAATTTGGAGGGCTCGGTGAGCAGTTCTTC.

This clonotype came up a few times. The rearrangement links TRBV19 to TRBJ1-6, with TRBD1 as a possible D gene (5 bases). The CDR3 has 13 amino acids. Germline V gives CDR1 LNHDA, CDR2 SQIVND (reference sequence). Between the trimmed V and J ends, which lost 3 bases and 8 bases, there was a span of 8 bases. CDR3 protein: CASSIMGDSPLHF. As DNA, the CDR3 is TGTGCCAGTAGTATCATGGGGGATTCACCCCTCCACTTT.

The gene calls are TRBV10-3 and TRBJ2-5, with 7 positions matching TRBD2. The CDR3 extends over 13 amino acids. Germline V gene sequence: CDR1 ENHRY, CDR2 SYGVKD. V was pared by 2 bases and J by 4 bases, with 1 base of the junction left unmatched. The CDR3 reads CAISEREGETQYF. CDR3 sequence (DNA): TGTGCCATCAGTGAGAGGGAGGGAGAGACCCAGTACTTC.

The CDR3 reads CSATTGGASDTQYF. CDR3 nucleotide sequence: TGCAGTGCTACGACAGGGGGCGCCTCAGATACGCAGTATTTT. The gene calls are TRBV20-1 and TRBJ2-3, with 10 bases aligning to TRBD1. V was clipped by 4 bases and J by 4 bases; unmatched bases: 5. CDR1 is DFQATT and CDR2 is SNEGSKA in the germline V gene (reference sequence). The CDR3 sequence is 14 residues long.

This clonotype was seen ten or more times. The V and J genes are TRBV20-1 and TRBJ2-7; 7 bases map to TRBD1. This CDR3 comprises 14 residues. Germline V lookup: CDR1 DFQATT, CDR2 SNEGSKA (reference sequence). V trimming: 4 bases; J trimming: 6 bases; junction bases outside the gene matches: 12. The CDR3 sequence: CSATSMTGLAEQYF. In DNA, the CDR3 is TGCAGTGCTACTTCCATGACAGGGTTGGCCGAGCAGTACTTC.

This clonotype turned up a few times. The chain is built from TRBV12-3 or TRBV12-4 and TRBJ1-2, with a tentative D call TRBD1 (6 bases). Trimming took 1 base from V and 1 from J, leaving 10 bases between them. This CDR3 region has 15 residues. The CDR3 sequence is CASSLGPGDNYGYTF. The CDR3 nucleotides are TGTGCCAGCAGTTTAGGTCCAGGGGATAACTATGGCTACACCTTC.

The CDR3 loop reads CSVEQAVSYEQYF. The CDR3 coding sequence is TGCAGCGTTGAACAGGCCGTGTCCTACGAGCAGTACTTC. The rearrangement links TRBV29-1 to TRBJ2-7; D unclear. The CDR3 is 13 amino acids. Germline V gives CDR1 SQVTM, CDR2 ANQGSEA. The ends were cut back, 2 bases at V and 1 base at J, with 9 bases in the middle.

The chain couples TRBV6-4 to TRBJ1-2; D is ambiguous. Looked up from germline, CDR1 is MRHNA and CDR2 is SNTAGT. Trimming removed 4 bases at V and 4 bases at J, with 16 bases between. The CDR3 has 15 amino acids. The CDR3 protein is CASSAHIATPYGYTF. The CDR3 DNA follows: TGTGCCAGCAGTGCCCATATCGCAACCCCCTATGGCTACACCTTC.

The chain couples TRBV12-5 to TRBJ2-7; TRBD1 or TRBD2 may be the D gene (5 bases each). The V and J ends lost 0 bases and 3 bases respectively, with 15 bases between them. This CDR3 has 16 amino acids. CDR1 LGHNT and CDR2 FRNRAP come from the germline V gene. CDR3 nucleotide sequence: TGTGCTAGTGGTTTGGTACTGGGCCCTGGGGGCTACGAGCAGTACTTC. Residues: CASGLVLGPGGYEQYF.

This clonotype has only a few counts. V gene TRBV7-9 combines with J gene TRBJ1-1; 11 positions agree with TRBD1. Germline values: CDR1 SEHNR, CDR2 FQNEAQ (reference sequence). Trimming took 2 bases from V and 1 from J; bases not matched to a gene: 9. This CDR3 has 18 residues. As DNA, the CDR3 is TGTGCCAGCAGCTTAATGTTCGCCGGGACAGGGGGGAACACTGAAGCTTTCTTT. Encoded protein: CASSLMFAGTGGNTEAFF.

The V call is TRBV7-8, the J call TRBJ2-3, with 8 bases matching TRBD2. The V and J ends lost 4 bases and 6 bases, in that order; junction bases with no gene match: 6. The CDR3 sequence is 14 residues long. Germline CDR1 is SGHVS and CDR2 is FQNEAQ. The CDR3 nucleotides are TGTGCCAGCAGCTCTGGGACTAGGGGTGATACGCAGTATTTT. It specifies CASSSGTRGDTQYF.

This clonotype has ten or more counts. The V and J genes are TRBV5-1 and TRBJ2-1, with TRBD1 as a possible D gene (6 bases). The V end was cut by 2 bases, the J end by 8 bases, with 14 bases between. Germline V gene lookup returns CDR1 SGHRS and CDR2 YFSETQ. CDR3 length equals 14 residues. DNA of the CDR3: TGCGCCAGCAGCTTCGGGACCCCAGGGGATGAGCAGTTCTTC. Protein product: CASSFGTPGDEQFF.

The J gene is TRBJ2-5, the V gene TRBV14; D remains ambiguous. Germline lookup yields CDR1 SGHDN and CDR2 FVKESK. This CDR3 comprises 13 residues. V shed 0 bases and J shed 5 bases, with 7 bases lying between them. CDR3 coding DNA: TGTGCCAGCAGCCAAGATTTCGTCGAGACCCAGTACTTC. This encodes CASSQDFVETQYF.

The chain joins TRBV2 to TRBJ2-1; D is unclear. CDR3 length: 12 residues. Germline CDR1 and CDR2: SNHLY and FYNNEI. The germline V and J ends were trimmed by 11 bases and 10 bases, with 18 bases remaining between them. As DNA, the CDR3 is TGTGCCCTCTGTTTAATTTCAGGAGAGCAGTTCTTC. It translates to CALCLISGEQFF.

The gene calls are TRBV7-9 and TRBJ2-5; D may be TRBD1 (5 bases). The V end lost 2 bases, the J end lost 5 bases, and 15 bases lay between the germline ends. The germline V gene encodes CDR1 SEHNR and CDR2 FQNEAQ (reference sequence). CDR3 size: 15 residues. The CDR3 DNA sequence: TGTGCCAGCAGCTTACAGGCAGCAGGGTCGGAGACCCAGTACTTC. Translating gives CASSLQAAGSETQYF. Complete variable domain (other parts from reference TRBV7-9 and TRBJ2-5): DTGVSQNPRHKITKRGQNVTFRCDPISEHNRLYWYRQTLGQGPEFLTYFQNEAQLEKSRLLSDRFSAERPKGSFSTLEIQRTEQGDSAMYLCASSLQAAGSETQYFGPGTRLLVL.

The chain uses TRBV5-1 and TRBJ2-2, with D possibly matching TRBD2 (6 bases). Germline lookup yields CDR1 SGHRS and CDR2 YFSETQ. The CDR3 loop spans 12 amino acids. V lost 7 bases, J lost 8 bases, and 12 bases lay in between. The CDR3 DNA follows: TGCGCCAGCCGGGACTTGTGGGGGGAGCTGTTTTTT. Its protein is CASRDLWGELFF.

This chain joins TRBV6-5 and TRBJ2-3; 8 bases fit TRBD2. CDR1 MNHEY and CDR2 SVGAGI come from the germline V gene. This CDR3 has 15 amino acids. V lost 5 bases to trimming and J lost 4 bases; unmatched junction nucleotides: 8. The CDR3 sequence is CASSVRGEKPDTQYF. The CDR3 nucleotides are TGTGCCAGCAGTGTGCGGGGGGAGAAGCCAGATACGCAGTATTTT.

The chain is built from TRBV28 and TRBJ1-2; D not certain. Germline lookup yields CDR1 MDHEN and CDR2 SYDVKM. The V gene lost 4 bases and the J gene lost 1 base, with 4 bases spanning the gap. This CDR3 has 12 amino acids. CDR3: CASSSLNYGYTF. In DNA, the CDR3 is TGTGCCAGCAGTTCCCTTAACTATGGCTACACCTTC.

This clonotype was detected many times. This chain connects TRBV12-3 or TRBV12-4 to TRBJ2-1; 14 bases line up with TRBD2. This CDR3 has 16 residues. V lost 3 bases and J lost 6; bases outside the gene matches: 4. This CDR3 reads CASSFGTSGGLNEQFF. In DNA form, the CDR3 reads TGTGCCAGCAGTTTCGGGACTAGCGGGGGACTCAATGAGCAGTTCTTC.